The 31 T cell receptor beta chains presented below share a single source sample, sequenced in a study of CD8+CD57+ T cells in acquired aplastic anemia. Patients included in sequencing had previously demonstrated CD8+CD57+ cell expansion by flow cytometry. For CDR3 and TCR beta VDJ profiling, genomic DNA was the template used. MiXCR, applied by TCRdb to the reads, yields one record per CDR3 protein. Of around 170,000 distinct CDR3 sequences in the sample, 40% to 55% were seen once. The sample consisted of sorted CD4+, CD8+, or CD8+CD57+ T cells (not recorded which) from PBMCs. The source of these receptors is a human donor with aplastic anemia.

As for this clonotype: This may be a read error: a much more frequent sequence differs by one nucleotide. CDR3 bases: TGTGCCAGCAGTTACCGGGGTGGCAATGACTACGAGCAGTACTTC. It yields the protein CASSYRGGNDYEQYF. This sequence joins TRBV6-2 or TRBV6-3 and TRBJ2-7; tentatively, D is TRBD2 (5 bases). The V gene's germline CDR1 is MNHEY and CDR2 SVGEGT. Trimming pared 2 bases from V and 3 bases from J, leaving 14 bases between. The CDR3 runs 15 residues.

This clonotype was detected a few times. This chain joins TRBV20-1 and TRBJ2-5; 7 positions match TRBD2. V was clipped by 6 bases and J by 5 bases; unmatched bases: 6. The CDR3 is made up of 12 amino acids. Per germline, CDR1 DFQATT and CDR2 SNEGSKA (reference sequence). CDR3 sequence reads: CSAGLGGETQYF. The CDR3 DNA follows: TGCAGTGCCGGACTAGGAGGGGAGACCCAGTACTTC.

This clonotype occurred many times. The J gene is TRBJ2-7, the V gene TRBV6-6, with 8 bases lining up with TRBD1. The CDR3 totals 14 residues. Germline lookup yields CDR1 MNHNY and CDR2 SVGAGI (reference sequence). The junction had 5 bases not matched to a gene; V was cut back by 2 bases and J by 5 bases. Here the CDR3 DNA reads TGTGCCAGCAGTTACGGACAGGGAGTCAACGAGCAGTACTTC. It is translated as CASSYGQGVNEQYF.

In this sample, this clonotype turned up many times. The chain recombines TRBV5-1 with TRBJ2-1, with 12 bases lining up with TRBD2. Germline V CDR1 and CDR2: SGHRS, YFSETQ. The V gene end was trimmed by 0 bases and the J gene end by 12 bases; junction bases not matched to a gene: 4. This CDR3 is built from 14 residues. The CDR3 here is CASSLDGLAGPQFF. The CDR3, as DNA: TGCGCCAGCAGCTTGGACGGACTAGCGGGGCCGCAGTTCTTC.

At least ten counts were recorded for this clonotype. The J gene is TRBJ2-3, the V gene TRBV25-1; TRBD2 is a possible D gene (5 bases). There are 14 residues in the CDR3. Trimming cost V 2 bases and J 4 bases, with 10 bases left between them. Germline lookup yields CDR1 MGHDK and CDR2 SYGVNS. Here the CDR3 reads CASSEQRGSDTQYF. Written as DNA, the CDR3 is TGTGCCAGCAGTGAACAAAGAGGGTCAGATACGCAGTATTTT.

CDR3: CASSKGTEGVQPQHF. In DNA form, the CDR3 reads TGTGCCAGCAGCAAAGGGACAGAAGGAGTTCAGCCCCAGCATTTT. V and J are TRBV5-5 and TRBJ1-5; 7 bases align to TRBD1. From germline, CDR1 is SGHKS and CDR2 YYEKEE (reference sequence). The CDR3 length is 15 residues. Unmatched junction bases numbered 10, after V lost 4 bases and J lost 6 bases.

Here the CDR3 reads CATSDNRWGYTF. The CDR3, as DNA: TGTGCCACCAGTGATAACAGATGGGGCTACACCTTC. The chain has TRBV24-1 and TRBJ1-2; D uncertain. The germline V and J ends were trimmed by 3 bases and 8 bases, with 9 bases remaining between them. Germline-derived CDR1 and CDR2 are KGHDR and SFDVKD. The length of the CDR3 is 12 residues.

At least ten counts were recorded for this clonotype. In DNA form, the CDR3 reads TGTGCCACCAGTGATCAAGACAGAGAGACCCAGTACTTC. The encoded protein is CATSDQDRETQYF. The chain recombines TRBV24-1 with TRBJ2-5, with D perhaps TRBD1 (5 bases). V lost 3 bases, J lost 4 bases, and 8 bases lay in between. Looked up from germline, CDR1 is KGHDR and CDR2 is SFDVKD. The CDR3 totals 13 residues.

This clonotype was detected only a few times. The J gene is TRBJ1-6, the V gene TRBV2; perhaps TRBD1 as D (6 bases). The CDR3 runs to 15 residues. Germline V gene lookup returns CDR1 SNHLY and CDR2 FYNNEI. V was cut by 1 base and J by 6 bases, with 10 bases left in between. The CDR3 DNA sequence: TGTGCCAGCAGTGAAGGGACAGTCTTTAATTCACCCCTCCACTTT. Its translation is CASSEGTVFNSPLHF.

The J gene is TRBJ1-1, the V gene TRBV10-3, with D possibly matching TRBD1 (5 bases). V was pared by 0 bases and J by 1 base, with 9 bases between. In germline, CDR1 is ENHRY, CDR2 SYGVKD. The CDR3 covers 15 residues. CDR3 sequence: CAISESRGTNTEAFF. CDR3 coding DNA: TGTGCCATCAGTGAGTCTCGGGGCACGAACACTGAAGCTTTCTTT.

The J gene is TRBJ1-2, the V gene TRBV25-1, with D maybe TRBD1 (5 bases). The CDR3 length is 15 residues. Trimming left V 2 bases short and J 5 bases short, with 15 bases between. Germline CDR1 is MGHDK and CDR2 is SYGVNS. CDR3 nucleotide sequence: TGTGCCAGCAGTGAAGTTGGCGGGGGATGGTATGGCTACACCTTC. This translates into CASSEVGGGWYGYTF.

The J gene is TRBJ2-7, the V gene TRBV7-8; 11 nucleotides align to TRBD2. This CDR3 region has 18 residues. The germline V gene encodes CDR1 SGHVS and CDR2 FQNEAQ. After removal of 3 bases from V and 1 base from J, the junction contained 11 bases not matched to a gene. The CDR3 DNA follows: TGTGCCAGCAGCTTTATATCCCCTTTAGCGGGAGGGTCCTACGAGCAGTACTTC. Its translation is CASSFISPLAGGSYEQYF.

This clonotype was counted many times. The chain employs TRBV10-3 and TRBJ2-7, with D possibly matching TRBD2 (6 bases). Per the germline V gene, CDR1 is ENHRY and CDR2 is SYGVKD. This CDR3 region has 15 residues. V lost 11 bases and J lost 0, with 20 bases in between. DNA of the CDR3: TGTGCCGGACCTCCGGGACTCAGGAGCTCCTACGAGCAGTACTTC. It translates to CAGPPGLRSSYEQYF.

The chain has TRBV4-2 and TRBJ2-7, with D tentatively TRBD1 (6 bases). The germline V gene has CDR1 LGHNA and CDR2 YNFKEQ. The CDR3 contains 16 residues. Trimming cost V 1 base and J 0 bases, with 13 bases left between them. CDR3 sequence reads: CASSQVRTEFSYEQYF. The CDR3 DNA sequence: TGTGCCAGCAGCCAAGTCCGGACAGAATTCTCCTACGAGCAGTACTTC.

Remarks on this clonotype: The junction does not match germline at one end; this may be a read error. This chain links TRBV20-1 with TRBJ1-3; D uncertain. The germline V gene has CDR1 DFQATT and CDR2 SNEGSKA (reference sequence). The CDR3 spans 16 residues. The CDR3: CSARSQEFISGSTIYF. The CDR3 coding sequence is TGCAGTGCTAGATCTCAGGAATTCATCTCTGGAAGCACCATATATTTT.

As concerns this clonotype: An end of the junction differs from the germline gene, which may be a read error. The chain is built from TRBV10-1 and TRBJ2-2, with D perhaps given as TRBD1 or TRBD2 (5 bases each). There are 15 residues in the CDR3. Looked up from germline, CDR1 is WNHNN and CDR2 is SYGVQD (reference sequence). The CDR3 nucleotides read TGCGCCAGCGGTGACTTAGGGACGGCCACCGGGGAGCTGTTTTTT. Translating it yields CASGDLGTATGELFF.

The count of this clonotype is one. This rearrangement joins TRBV7-8 to TRBJ2-1, with 8 bases matching TRBD2. The CDR3 extends over 15 amino acids. Germline V gene sequence: CDR1 SGHVS, CDR2 FQNEAQ. Germline trimming cut 7 bases from V and 0 bases from J; bases unmatched to any gene: 5. CDR3 DNA sequence: TGTGCCAGCAACCCCGGGACTAGCTCCTACAATGAGCAGTTCTTC. Encoded protein: CASNPGTSSYNEQFF.

A single count supports this clonotype. The genes are TRBV5-1 and TRBJ1-6, with TRBD1 identical over 7 bases. The trim removed 2 bases at V and 5 bases at J, leaving 1 base unmatched. Germline assignment: CDR1 SGHRS and CDR2 YFSETQ. The CDR3 consists of 14 residues. CDR3 coding DNA: TGCGCCAGCAGCTTAGGGACAGATAATTCACCCCTCCACTTT. This gives the protein CASSLGTDNSPLHF.

On this clonotype itself: A much larger clonotype is one base distant, so this may be a read error. The genes are TRBV12-3 or TRBV12-4 and TRBJ1-6; TRBD1 matches at 11 bases. Germline trimming cut 5 bases from V and 11 bases from J; bases unmatched to any gene: 8. The CDR3 runs 15 residues. This chain's CDR3 is CASSPGQGASPPLHF. CDR3 DNA sequence: TGTGCCAGCAGTCCCGGACAGGGGGCTAGTCCACCCCTCCACTTT.

The chain joins TRBV20-1 to TRBJ2-7; D is perhaps TRBD1 or TRBD2 (5 bases each). CDR3 length: 14 residues. The ends were cut back, 3 bases at V and 3 bases at J, with 15 bases in the middle. Germline V lookup: CDR1 DFQATT, CDR2 SNEGSKA (reference sequence). The chain's CDR3 is CSARGLEGIYEQYF. Here the CDR3 DNA reads TGCAGTGCTAGGGGGCTAGAGGGGATCTACGAGCAGTACTTC.

The count of this clonotype is one. The gene calls are TRBV7-9 and TRBJ1-2; TRBD1 agrees at 7 bases. The V gene's germline CDR1 is SEHNR and CDR2 FQNEAQ (reference sequence). Trimming cost V 5 bases and J 4 bases; bases outside gene matches: 10. There are 15 residues in the CDR3. CDR3 nucleotides: TGTGCCAGCAGCCCTCGGGACAGAAGTTTCTATGGCTACACCTTC. Residues: CASSPRDRSFYGYTF.

This clonotype came up many times. The chain employs TRBV12-3 or TRBV12-4 and TRBJ2-7, with 10 bases lining up with TRBD1. There are 15 residues in the CDR3. J lost 1 base, V lost 4 bases, and 4 bases had no gene match. Here the CDR3 DNA reads TGTGCCAGCAGTTGGGGACAGGGGACATCCTACGAGCAGTACTTC. This encodes CASSWGQGTSYEQYF.

This chain joins TRBV10-3 and TRBJ1-6; tentatively, D is TRBD1 (5 bases). Germline CDR1 reads ENHRY; CDR2 reads SYGVKD. The germline V and J ends were trimmed by 2 bases and 9 bases, with 14 bases remaining between them. CDR3 length: 15 amino acids. CDR3: CAISEEGFRPSPLHF. The CDR3 DNA is TGTGCCATCAGTGAGGAGGGGTTTCGACCTTCACCCCTCCACTTT.

This clonotype was recorded at least ten times. This sequence joins TRBV20-1 and TRBJ2-3; 13 bases align to TRBD2. V dropped 6 bases and J dropped 4; count of bases not matched to a gene: 7. The CDR3 sequence is 15 residues long. Looked up from germline, CDR1 is DFQATT and CDR2 is SNEGSKA (reference sequence). Here the CDR3 DNA reads TGCAGTGCCAGGACTAGCGGGAGCCTCGCAGATACGCAGTATTTT. Translating gives CSARTSGSLADTQYF.

This sequence joins TRBV5-4 and TRBJ2-1; D is unresolved. Germline lookup yields CDR1 SGHNT and CDR2 YYREEE (reference sequence). Trimming removed 1 base from V and 7 bases from J, with 12 bases in between. This CDR3 comprises 14 residues. Here the CDR3 reads CASSLRAQSNEQFF. The CDR3 region has the DNA TGTGCCAGCAGCTTGAGGGCCCAGTCGAATGAGCAGTTCTTC.

This clonotype was counted at least ten times. This chain links TRBV2 with TRBJ2-2; perhaps D is TRBD1 or TRBD2 (5 bases each). The germline V gene has CDR1 SNHLY and CDR2 FYNNEI. This CDR3 has 20 residues. The ends were cut back, 1 base at V and 1 base at J, with 22 bases in the middle. The CDR3 nucleotides read TGTGCCAGCAGTGAAGAAGGAGACGACTCGGGACGGGGGAACACCGGGGAGCTGTTTTTT. It yields the protein CASSEEGDDSGRGNTGELFF. Full variable domain (missing parts from reference TRBV2 and TRBJ2-2): EPEVTQTPSHQVTQMGQEVILRCVPISNHLYFYWYRQILGQKVEFLVSFYNNEISEKSEIFDDQFSVERPDGSNFTLKIRSTKLEDSAMYFCASSEEGDDSGRGNTGELFFGEGSRLTVL.

The gene calls are TRBV6-5 and TRBJ1-5; a weak D match, TRBD1 (6 bases). The CDR3 length is 17 residues. CDR1 and CDR2 (germline): MNHEY, SVGAGI. The V and J ends lost 0 bases and 3 bases respectively, with 15 bases between them. CDR3 DNA: TGTGCCAGCAGTTACTCTGGGGGGGCGACTTCCAATCAGCCCCAGCATTTT. This encodes CASSYSGGATSNQPQHF.

This clonotype was observed a few times. A junction boundary mismatches the germline segment, possibly from a read error. This rearrangement joins TRBV7-7 to TRBJ2-3; D gene unclear. Germline values: CDR1 SSHAT, CDR2 FNYEAQ (reference sequence). This CDR3 has 13 amino acids. Here the CDR3 DNA reads TGTGCTAGCAGCTTAGCAATCGCAGATACGCAGTATTTT. It is translated as CASSLAIADTQYF.

V gene TRBV20-1 combines with J gene TRBJ1-2, with TRBD1 matching over 10 bases. After removal of 6 bases from V and 7 bases from J, the junction contained 17 bases not matched to a gene. Germline values: CDR1 DFQATT, CDR2 SNEGSKA (reference sequence). This CDR3 has 16 amino acids. In DNA, the CDR3 is TGCAGTGCCAAAGGGCTTAAGACAGGGGGCTGGGGTGGCTACACCTTC. It is translated as CSAKGLKTGGWGGYTF.

Many counts were recorded for this clonotype. The rearrangement joins TRBV10-3 to TRBJ1-1; 8 bases map to TRBD1. Germline loops: CDR1 ENHRY, CDR2 SYGVKD. The trim removed 6 bases at V and 1 base at J, leaving 1 base unmatched. The CDR3 consists of 13 residues. CDR3 DNA sequence: TGTGCCATCAGAGGACAGGGGAACACTGAAGCTTTCTTT. Translating gives CAIRGQGNTEAFF.

In regard to this clonotype: Germline is not matched at one junction end, which may reflect a read error. The chain carries TRBV10-1 and TRBJ1-4; possibly TRBD1 for D (6 bases). Germline V gene data show CDR1 as WNHNN and CDR2 as SYGVQD (reference sequence). The CDR3 has 15 residues. CDR3 sequence: CASSGQALGNENLFF. The DNA of the CDR3 is TGCGCCAGCAGTGGACAGGCTTTGGGGAATGAAAACCTGTTTTTT.